The next 27 T cell receptor beta chains were all read from a single sample in a study of response to subunit inactivated influenza vaccine. One entry per CDR3 protein, called by TCRdb with MiXCR from the RT-PCR reads. The profile shows over 400,000 distinct CDR3 sequences, roughly 9.7% of them singletons. The sample consisted of PBMCs from blood, taken roughly 48 days after vaccination. These receptor sequences come from a man aged 45-65 years who received an inactivated influenza vaccine.

V usage is TRBV4-2 and J usage is TRBJ2-3, with D possibly matching TRBD1 (6 bases). Per the germline V gene, CDR1 is LGHNA and CDR2 is YNFKEQ. V was shortened by 1 base and J by 0 bases, with 11 bases between the two germline ends. There are 16 residues in the CDR3. The CDR3 nucleotides read TGTGCCAGCAGCCAAGTGGGACAATCTAGCACAGATACGCAGTATTTT. It codes for CASSQVGQSSTDTQYF.

The V call is TRBV4-2, the J call TRBJ2-3, with no clear D. The CDR3 has 17 amino acids. Trimming took off 0 bases at V and 2 bases at J, with 15 bases between the two ends. Germline-derived CDR1 and CDR2 are LGHNA and YNFKEQ. The CDR3 nucleotides are TGTGCCAGCAGCCAAGAATTGGCGGACCCTTACACAGATACGCAGTATTTT. Translating it yields CASSQELADPYTDTQYF.

This clonotype has at least ten counts. The rearrangement uses TRBV29-1 and TRBJ2-2; 11 nucleotides match TRBD2. This CDR3 comprises 17 residues. With 5 bases clipped from V and 1 base from J, the junction kept 9 bases outside the gene matches. The germline V gene encodes CDR1 SQVTM and CDR2 ANQGSEA. The CDR3 loop is CSVQGLAGGKNTGELFF. The DNA for the CDR3 is TGCAGCGTTCAGGGTCTAGCGGGAGGAAAGAACACCGGGGAGCTGTTTTTT.

The rearrangement links TRBV18 to TRBJ2-7; perhaps TRBD1 as D (5 bases). V was trimmed by 1 base and J by 3 bases, leaving 7 bases between them. The CDR3 has 13 amino acids. Germline V gives CDR1 KGHSH, CDR2 LQKENI. The CDR3 spells CASSPQQVYEQYF. The CDR3 bases are TGTGCCAGCTCACCACAACAGGTCTACGAGCAGTACTTC.

CDR3 DNA: TGTGCCAGCAGCCATACTAGCGGGAGGTCCCGGGGCGACCAGTACTTC. This gives the protein CASSHTSGRSRGDQYF. The rearrangement links TRBV12-3 or TRBV12-4 to TRBJ2-5, with 12 bases lining up with TRBD2. The CDR3 contains 16 residues. V shed 6 bases, J shed 10 bases, and the junction held 15 bases outside the gene matches.

This clonotype occurred many times. The chain has TRBV20-1 and TRBJ2-7; a weak D match, TRBD1 (6 bases). Trimming left V 5 bases short and J 3 bases short, with 17 bases between. This CDR3 is 14 amino acids long. The germline V gene encodes CDR1 DFQATT and CDR2 SNEGSKA (reference sequence). The CDR3 DNA reads as TGCAGTGCTGGGAGTCGGGACACATACTACGAGCAGTACTTC. Amino acid sequence: CSAGSRDTYYEQYF.

This clonotype was detected a few times. The chain carries TRBV5-8 and TRBJ2-2, with D maybe TRBD2 (6 bases). The V gene's germline CDR1 is SGHTS and CDR2 YDEGEE. V lost 3 bases and J 0 bases, leaving 9 bases between the germline ends. This CDR3 contains 15 residues. Here the CDR3 reads CASSSGLTNTGELFF. DNA for the CDR3: TGTGCCAGCAGCTCGGGACTTACGAACACCGGGGAGCTGTTTTTT.

This clonotype came up a few times. This chain uses TRBV3-1 with TRBJ2-7; D gene ambiguous. The CDR3 has 13 amino acids. CDR1 LGHDT and CDR2 YNNKEL come from the germline V gene (reference sequence). V lost 1 base and J lost 7, with 11 bases in between. This CDR3 reads CASSQGSGREQYF. The CDR3 nucleotides are TGTGCCAGCAGCCAAGGTTCTGGGCGAGAGCAGTACTTC.

The V and J genes are TRBV15 and TRBJ2-5; D perhaps matches TRBD1 (7 bases). This CDR3 contains 14 residues. The germline gives CDR1 LNHNV, CDR2 YYDKDF (reference sequence). Trimming cost V 5 bases and J 2 bases, with 12 bases left between them. The CDR3 loop reads CATSARDSQETQYF. CDR3 bases: TGTGCCACCAGCGCGCGGGACAGTCAAGAGACCCAGTACTTC.

This clonotype has more than one count but fewer than ten. V is TRBV5-1 and J is TRBJ1-6, with TRBD1 identical over 10 bases. With V trimmed by 2 bases and J by 7 bases, 6 bases remained unmatched. Germline V gene data show CDR1 as SGHRS and CDR2 as YFSETQ. The length of the CDR3 is 16 residues. CDR3: CASSLSDRGLNSPLHF. CDR3 bases: TGCGCCAGCAGCTTATCTGACAGGGGGCTAAATTCACCCCTCCACTTT.

There are many counts of this clonotype. The V and J genes are TRBV12-3 or TRBV12-4 and TRBJ1-1; D is undetermined. Trimming took 6 bases from V and 5 from J, leaving 7 bases between them. The CDR3 spans 11 residues. CDR3 in amino acids: CASSFGTEAFF. The CDR3 DNA sequence: TGTGCCAGCAGCTTTGGGACTGAAGCTTTCTTT.

This clonotype occurred many times. V gene TRBV6-5 combines with J gene TRBJ2-1; 11 bases agree with TRBD2. This CDR3 has 14 amino acids. V shed 2 bases, J shed 9 bases, and the junction held 3 bases outside the gene matches. CDR1 and CDR2 from the germline V gene are MNHEY and SVGAGI. DNA of the CDR3: TGTGCCAGCAGTTACGGACTAGCGGGTAGTGAGCAGTTCTTC. Residues: CASSYGLAGSEQFF.

The CDR3 reads CASSQDLAGYQETQYF. The CDR3 DNA follows: TGCGCCAGCAGCCAAGATCTAGCGGGGTATCAAGAGACCCAGTACTTC. The chain is built from TRBV4-3 and TRBJ2-5, with 9 bases aligning to TRBD2. This CDR3 contains 16 residues. Trimming removed 0 bases from V and 2 bases from J; junction bases left unmatched: 4. From germline, CDR1 is LGHNA and CDR2 YSLEER.

This clonotype was recorded a few times. This CDR3 is CSVQAPGNQPQHF. For the CDR3, the DNA is TGCAGCGTTCAGGCCCCAGGCAATCAGCCCCAGCATTTT. The V and J genes are TRBV29-1 and TRBJ1-5; no firm D call. The germline gives CDR1 SQVTM, CDR2 ANQGSEA. The CDR3 runs 13 residues. V dropped 5 bases and J dropped 2 bases, with 10 bases sitting between them.

The chain combines TRBV9 with TRBJ2-5; D is unclear. From germline, CDR1 is SGDLS and CDR2 YYNGEE. V was cut by 0 bases and J by 5 bases, with 5 bases left in between. The CDR3 totals 12 residues. The CDR3 DNA reads as TGTGCCAGCAGCGTAGCTTTCGAGACCCAGTACTTC. This encodes CASSVAFETQYF.

This clonotype showed up many times. This sequence joins TRBV6-1 and TRBJ1-2; D is unresolved. The CDR3 runs 14 residues. The V gene lost 4 bases and the J gene lost 0 bases, with 9 bases spanning the gap. CDR1 and CDR2 (germline): MNHNS, SASEGT. The CDR3 loop reads CASSGTPANYGYTF. CDR3 nucleotides: TGTGCCAGCAGTGGGACCCCTGCTAACTATGGCTACACCTTC.

This clonotype was counted many times. The chain couples TRBV4-3 to TRBJ1-1; 7 bases map to TRBD1. The CDR3 is 15 residues long. The germline gives CDR1 LGHNA, CDR2 YSLEER. V lost 2 bases and J lost 1; bases outside the gene matches: 4. CDR3 bases: TGCGCCAGCAGCCAACCGGGACAGACGAACACTGAAGCTTTCTTT. This translates into CASSQPGQTNTEAFF.

The sample holds a few counts of this clonotype. The chain combines TRBV28 with TRBJ2-3; the D gene is possibly TRBD2 (5 bases). V was shortened by 6 bases and J by 1 base, with 29 bases between the two germline ends. The CDR3 contains 20 residues. CDR1 is MDHEN, CDR2 SYDVKM, per germline. The CDR3 DNA follows: TGTGCCAGCAGCCCCATCTCTAGCATTAGGGAAAATCGCCGCACAGATACGCAGTATTTT. This encodes CASSPISSIRENRRTDTQYF.

This chain links TRBV7-3 with TRBJ2-1; 7 bases fit TRBD2. V trimming: 1 base; J trimming: 2 bases; junction bases outside the gene matches: 8. This CDR3 spans 17 amino acids. Germline V lookup: CDR1 SGHTA, CDR2 FQGTGA. The CDR3 bases are TGTGCCAGCAGCTTAAAGGGTCGGGGACTAACCTACAATGAGCAGTTCTTC. Translated: CASSLKGRGLTYNEQFF.

This chain uses TRBV12-3 or TRBV12-4 with TRBJ2-4; a possible D gene is TRBD2 (6 bases). Trimming shortened V by 5 bases and J by 8 bases, and 13 bases separated the two germline ends. This CDR3 has 13 residues. CDR3 loop: CASSPEGRDIQYF. The DNA for the CDR3 is TGTGCCAGCAGTCCGGAGGGTAGGGACATTCAGTACTTC.

The genes are TRBV4-3 and TRBJ2-3; D uncertain. From germline, CDR1 is LGHNA and CDR2 YSLEER. V lost 0 bases and J 2 bases, leaving 15 bases between the germline ends. CDR3 length: 17 amino acids. The CDR3 nucleotides are TGCGCCAGCAGCCAAGATACGGGCACGGATTACACAGATACGCAGTATTTT. Amino acid sequence: CASSQDTGTDYTDTQYF.

This clonotype was seen ten or more times. This chain joins TRBV4-1 and TRBJ2-7, with D perhaps TRBD2 (6 bases). Germline V gives CDR1 MGHRA, CDR2 YSYEKL. The CDR3 is 14 amino acids. V was shortened by 1 base and J by 2 bases, with 9 bases between the two germline ends. The DNA for the CDR3 is TGCGCCAGCAGCCAAGCTAGCGTAGCCTACGAGCAGTACTTC. As protein: CASSQASVAYEQYF.

A word on this clonotype: A much larger clone differs from this one at a single base, so this may be a read error. This chain links TRBV5-1 with TRBJ2-3, with TRBD1 matching 9 bases. CDR1 and CDR2 from the germline V gene are SGHRS and YFSETQ. The trim removed 4 bases at V and 5 bases at J, leaving 5 bases unmatched. The CDR3 is 14 residues long. DNA of the CDR3: TGCGCCAGCAGCAGACAGGGGGTGCAAGATACGCAGTATTTT. It codes for CASSRQGVQDTQYF.

This clonotype was detected a few times. The chain links TRBV20-1 to TRBJ2-5; the D gene is possibly TRBD1 (6 bases). This CDR3 contains 13 residues. Per the germline V gene, CDR1 is DFQATT and CDR2 is SNEGSKA (reference sequence). V lost 3 bases, J lost 2 bases, and 10 bases lay in between. This CDR3 is CSARDSAQETQYF. CDR3 DNA sequence: TGCAGTGCTAGGGACAGCGCGCAAGAGACCCAGTACTTC.

A few counts support this clonotype. The junction does not match germline at one end; this may be a read error. The gene calls are TRBV5-1 and TRBJ2-2; TRBD2 is a possible D gene (5 bases). Germline lookup yields CDR1 SGHRS and CDR2 YFSETQ. The CDR3 is 15 residues long. CDR3 nucleotide sequence: TGCGCCAGCAGATTGGGAGTTGGGGACACCGGGGAGCTGTTTTTT. It yields the protein CASRLGVGDTGELFF.

V usage is TRBV10-2 and J usage is TRBJ1-4, with 9 bases fitting TRBD1. The germline V gene has CDR1 WSHSY and CDR2 SAAADI. The V and J ends lost 4 bases and 8 bases, in that order; junction bases with no gene match: 23. CDR3 length: 20 residues. In DNA, the CDR3 is TGCGCCAGCAGTGTATTCTTACCGGGACAGGGCCTATCGCCAGGGGAAAAACTGTTTTTT. Encoded protein: CASSVFLPGQGLSPGEKLFF.

This clonotype was seen a handful of times. V usage is TRBV3-1 and J usage is TRBJ1-2; D not resolved. CDR3 length: 13 amino acids. Germline values: CDR1 LGHDT, CDR2 YNNKEL (reference sequence). V was trimmed by 2 bases and J by 0 bases, leaving 4 bases between them. As DNA, the CDR3 is TGTGCCAGCAGCCAAACAACTAACTATGGCTACACCTTC. It is translated as CASSQTTNYGYTF.